Below are 17 T cell receptor beta chains sequenced from a single sample in a study of blood T cells in healthy people across ages. Using a J-beta primer mix together with a sample-barcoded 5' primer, a second PCR was run for roughly 7 to 12 cycles. MiXCR, run by TCRdb on the 5' RACE reads, gives a single entry per CDR3 protein. Among roughly 1.4 million distinct CDR3 sequences, around 59% were seen once, and the ten largest hold over 6.5%. Source material: blood. These receptors all come from a man between 18 and 35 years old in good health.

This clonotype was detected many times. The J gene is TRBJ2-7, the V gene TRBV6-5; D not resolved. The CDR3 covers 14 residues. Germline CDR1 reads MNHEY; CDR2 reads SVGAGI. Trimming left V 0 bases short and J 2 bases short, with 8 bases between. CDR3 loop: CASSYSGGTYEQYF. CDR3 sequence (DNA): TGTGCCAGCAGTTACTCGGGCGGAACCTACGAGCAGTACTTC.

The table lists this clonotype with a count of one. This sequence joins TRBV5-5 and TRBJ2-5, with 10 bases that match TRBD2. Trimming took 4 bases from V and 0 from J; bases not matched to a gene: 9. Germline V gene lookup returns CDR1 SGHKS and CDR2 YYEKEE (reference sequence). The CDR3 is 17 residues long. The CDR3 here is CASSLWTSGENQETQYF. Here the CDR3 DNA reads TGTGCCAGCAGCCTATGGACTAGCGGAGAGAACCAAGAGACCCAGTACTTC.

CDR3 bases: TGCGCCAGCAGCCAAGAAGAACGAAGAATTAACTATGGCTACACCTTC. Its protein is CASSQEERRINYGYTF. The gene calls are TRBV4-1 and TRBJ1-2; D is undetermined. V shed 0 bases and J shed 1 base, with 12 bases lying between them. This CDR3 is built from 16 residues. Germline values: CDR1 MGHRA, CDR2 YSYEKL.

The chain joins TRBV30 to TRBJ2-4, with D perhaps being TRBD1 or TRBD2 (5 bases each). Trimming left V 2 bases short and J 1 base short, with 18 bases between. The CDR3 covers 17 residues. The germline gives CDR1 GTSNPN, CDR2 SVGIG (reference sequence). CDR3 coding DNA: TGTGCCTGGAGTCACCCAGGGACCCGGAGGGCCAAAAACATTCAGTACTTC. This sequence encodes CAWSHPGTRRAKNIQYF.

CDR3 DNA: TGCAGCGTTGAAGATCAGTTTAGCGGGAGTAGAAATGAGCAGTACTTC. As protein: CSVEDQFSGSRNEQYF. This chain uses TRBV29-1 with TRBJ2-5; 9 nucleotides match TRBD2. The CDR3 covers 16 residues. Trimming cost V 0 bases and J 11 bases; bases outside gene matches: 16. Germline V lookup: CDR1 SQVTM, CDR2 ANQGSEA.

The chain joins TRBV7-6 to TRBJ1-3; D ambiguous. The V gene lost 1 base and the J gene lost 1 base, with 8 bases spanning the gap. The germline V gene has CDR1 SGHVS and CDR2 FNYEAQ. The CDR3 is made up of 15 amino acids. CDR3 sequence reads: CASSLVPRSGNTIYF. CDR3 coding DNA: TGTGCCAGCAGCTTAGTCCCCAGGTCTGGAAACACCATATATTTT.

The V call is TRBV20-1, the J call TRBJ2-3; the match to TRBD2 covers 12 bases. The CDR3 runs 20 residues. Germline CDR1 and CDR2: DFQATT and SNEGSKA (reference sequence). The ends lost 0 bases at V and 0 bases at J; junction bases unmatched: 13. The CDR3 coding sequence is TGCAGTGCTAGAGATCGACTAGCGGGGGAGCCCTATTCTAGCACAGATACGCAGTATTTT. It is translated as CSARDRLAGEPYSSTDTQYF.

The chain links TRBV12-3 or TRBV12-4 to TRBJ2-7; no clear D. The J call may be wrong; the DNA end is better matched by TRBJ2-5. This CDR3 has 13 residues. The CDR3 reads CATASNWGETQYF. CDR3 coding DNA: TGTGCCACCGCGTCGAATTGGGGAGAGACCCAGTACTTC.

The chain has TRBV27 and TRBJ2-3, with D possibly TRBD1 on 6 matching bases. Germline V gives CDR1 MNHEY, CDR2 SMNVEV (reference sequence). V was trimmed by 1 base and J by 2 bases, leaving 16 bases between them. The CDR3 is 17 residues long. CDR3 region: CASSLLSGHPYTDTQYF. CDR3 in DNA: TGTGCCAGCAGTTTATTATCGGGACACCCTTACACAGATACGCAGTATTTT.

CDR3 in amino acids: CASSPLYDTEAFF. CDR3 in DNA: TGTGCCAGCAGCCCCCTTTATGACACTGAAGCTTTCTTT. The V gene is TRBV4-2, the J gene TRBJ1-1; D is undetermined. The CDR3 contains 13 residues. Germline lookup yields CDR1 LGHNA and CDR2 YNFKEQ. Trimming pared 4 bases from V and 3 bases from J, leaving 9 bases between.

The chain links TRBV6-2 or TRBV6-3 to TRBJ2-7; TRBD1 matches 9 bases. The CDR3 loop spans 15 amino acids. J was trimmed by 1 base and V by 2 bases; bases with no gene match: 3. Germline-derived CDR1 and CDR2 are MNHEY and SVGEGT. The CDR3 DNA follows: TGTGCCAGCAGTTACACAGGGGGCGCATCCTACGAGCAGTACTTC. Amino acid sequence: CASSYTGGASYEQYF.

This clonotype was picked up one time. The junction departs from germline at one end; a sequencing error may be responsible. V and J are TRBV10-3 and TRBJ2-7; D is tentatively TRBD1 or TRBD2 (5 bases each). The CDR3 loop spans 13 amino acids. From germline, CDR1 is ENHRY and CDR2 SYGVKD. CDR3 in DNA: TGTGCCACCAGTCCCGGGACCAGTTACGAGCAGTACTTC. Its protein product is CATSPGTSYEQYF.

The table lists this clonotype with a few counts. The chain has TRBV7-2 and TRBJ2-5; 8 bases fit TRBD2. The CDR3 sequence is 16 residues long. With 2 bases clipped from V and 1 base from J, the junction kept 6 bases outside the gene matches. Germline lookup yields CDR1 SGHTA and CDR2 FQGNSA. CDR3 region: CASSLSRTSLQETQYF. In DNA, the CDR3 is TGTGCCAGCAGCTTATCACGGACTAGCCTCCAAGAGACCCAGTACTTC.

This clonotype was observed a handful of times. The chain couples TRBV29-1 to TRBJ2-7, with TRBD2 identical over 14 bases. The V gene's germline CDR1 is SQVTM and CDR2 ANQGSEA. This CDR3 comprises 18 residues. Trimming at V came to 0 bases and at J to 0 bases, leaving 7 bases not matched to a gene. The CDR3 DNA follows: TGCAGCGTTGAAGATCCGGGACTAGCGGGGGAGACCTCCTACGAGCAGTACTTC. It encodes CSVEDPGLAGETSYEQYF.

This clonotype has just a few counts. This chain links TRBV20-1 with TRBJ2-7; maybe TRBD2 (5 bases). This CDR3 is built from 14 residues. The germline V gene has CDR1 DFQATT and CDR2 SNEGSKA (reference sequence). The V and J ends lost 1 base and 6 bases respectively, with 16 bases between them. CDR3 nucleotide sequence: TGCAGTGCTAGAGGAAGGCGGGCAGCGAGCGAGCAGTACTTC. The encoded protein is CSARGRRAASEQYF.

V and J are TRBV4-1 and TRBJ2-7, with no clear D. Germline CDR1 and CDR2: MGHRA and YSYEKL. V was shortened by 2 bases and J by 3 bases, with 11 bases between the two germline ends. The CDR3 length is 14 residues. This CDR3 reads CASSQNWVGYEQYF. The CDR3 nucleotides are TGCGCCAGCAGCCAAAACTGGGTTGGCTACGAGCAGTACTTC.

This clonotype has a handful of counts. J is TRBJ2-7 and V is TRBV5-1; D might be TRBD1 (6 bases). Germline values: CDR1 SGHRS, CDR2 YFSETQ. Trimming shortened V by 0 bases and J by 2 bases, and 12 bases separated the two germline ends. This CDR3 is 15 amino acids long. The CDR3: CASSLAGQSTYEQYF. The DNA of the CDR3 is TGCGCCAGCAGCTTGGCTGGACAGTCTACCTACGAGCAGTACTTC.